The 20 T cell receptor beta chains presented below share a single source sample, sequenced in a study of blood T cell repertoires in COVID-19 (dated by TCRdb to 2019 to 2021). Library prep was done by the immunoSEQ multiplex PCR assay. TCRdb took this table from immuneACCESS and kept in-frame rearrangements with V and J called. Such tables lack part of the clones; where checked against another copy, unresolved V genes explain under half of the gap, and the rest is unexplained. Across this sample there are some 200,000 clones, with 65% to 90% seen only once. Jointly, the top ten make up roughly 5.7% of the sample. Sequences were obtained from peripheral blood. The receptor set was obtained from a man at least 80 years old with acute or convalescent COVID-19.

V usage is TRBV18 and J usage is TRBJ2-5; 10 bases align to TRBD1. V dropped 6 bases and J dropped 1; count of bases not matched to a gene: 5. CDR1 and CDR2 from the germline V gene are KGHSH and LQKENI. The CDR3 consists of 15 residues. CDR3 DNA: TGTGCCAGCTCCCGTGGGACAGGGGCCCAAGAGACCCAGTACTTC. Its translation is CASSRGTGAQETQYF.

This sequence joins TRBV9 and TRBJ2-6; D might be TRBD2 (5 bases). Germline CDR1 and CDR2: SGDLS and YYNGEE. Trimming removed 7 bases from V and 0 bases from J, with 14 bases in between. This CDR3 comprises 16 residues. CDR3 loop: CASSKTGSSGANVLTF. The CDR3 DNA reads as TGTGCCAGCTCTAAGACGGGAAGCTCTGGGGCCAACGTCCTGACTTTC.

The gene calls are TRBV3-1 (or the pseudogene TRBV3-2) and TRBJ1-4, with 7 bases matching TRBD1. J was trimmed by 9 bases and V by 5 bases; bases with no gene match: 6. The V gene's germline CDR1 is LGHDT and CDR2 YNNKEL (reference sequence). The CDR3 covers 13 residues. This CDR3 reads CASSFGTAKKLFF. CDR3 DNA sequence: TGTGCCAGCAGCTTCGGGACAGCTAAAAAACTGTTTTTT.

The chain links TRBV28 to TRBJ1-6; D unresolved. V was pared by 6 bases and J by 0 bases, with 12 bases between. Germline V gene sequence: CDR1 MDHEN, CDR2 SYDVKM. This CDR3 spans 16 amino acids. The CDR3 DNA sequence: TGTGCCAGCAGGATCGGAGTCAGCTCCTATAATTCACCCCTCCACTTT. Translating it yields CASRIGVSSYNSPLHF.

With respect to this clone: Other nucleotide sequences from this sample produce the same CDR3. J is TRBJ2-3 and V is TRBV5-5; 8 bases are a match to TRBD1. The trim removed 4 bases at V and 1 base at J, leaving 5 bases unmatched. There are 15 residues in the CDR3. Germline V gene lookup returns CDR1 SGHKS and CDR2 YYEKEE (reference sequence). CDR3 loop: CASSLDRVGTDTQYF. The DNA of the CDR3 is TGTGCCAGCAGCCTGGACAGGGTCGGCACAGATACGCAGTATTTT.

The rearrangement uses TRBV15 and TRBJ2-7; 7 nucleotides match TRBD2. This CDR3 region has 13 residues. Germline V gene data show CDR1 as LNHNV and CDR2 as YYDKDF (reference sequence). V dropped 4 bases and J dropped 6; count of bases not matched to a gene: 6. In DNA, the CDR3 is TGTGCCACCAGCATCTTGGGAGGGGCCGAGCAGTACTTC. It translates to CATSILGGAEQYF.

V usage is TRBV5-1 and J usage is TRBJ2-2, with 13 bases that match TRBD2. Germline loops: CDR1 SGHRS, CDR2 YFSETQ. The CDR3 extends over 15 amino acids. V lost 6 bases, J lost 6 bases, and 5 bases stayed unmatched. The CDR3 DNA sequence: TGCGCCAGCACCCGACTAGCGGGAGGTGCCGGGGAGCTGTTTTTT. Translation gives CASTRLAGGAGELFF.

The DNA for the CDR3 is TGTGCCAGCAGCTTATACGGGAGGGCCACAGATACGCAGTATTTT. It specifies CASSLYGRATDTQYF. This chain links TRBV7-8 with TRBJ2-3, with 8 nucleotides matching TRBD2. The CDR3 has 15 amino acids. Germline CDR1 and CDR2: SGHVS and FQNEAQ. Trimming at V came to 2 bases and at J to 2 bases, leaving 3 bases not matched to a gene. Complete variable domain (other parts from reference TRBV7-8 and TRBJ2-3): GAGVSQSPRYKVAKRGQDVALRCDPISGHVSLFWYQQALGQGPEFLTYFQNEAQLDKSGLPSDRFFAERPEGSVSTLKIQRTQQEDSAVYLCASSLYGRATDTQYFGPGTRLTVL.

This chain connects TRBV28 to TRBJ2-2; 8 bases line up with TRBD1. This CDR3 contains 15 residues. Per germline, CDR1 MDHEN and CDR2 SYDVKM. V lost 3 bases to trimming and J lost 4 bases; unmatched junction nucleotides: 4. The CDR3 nucleotides are TGTGCCAGCAGTTTCAGGGGGCTTCGCACCGGGGAGCTGTTTTTT. This sequence encodes CASSFRGLRTGELFF.

This chain uses TRBV18 with TRBJ1-1; 9 bases match TRBD1. This CDR3 has 16 amino acids. Trimming removed 5 bases from V and 0 bases from J; junction bases left unmatched: 7. The germline V gene has CDR1 KGHSH and CDR2 LQKENI. CDR3 nucleotide sequence: TGTGCCAGCTCAGCAACAGGGGGCCCAATGAACACTGAAGCTTTCTTT. Its translation: CASSATGGPMNTEAFF.

A single count supports this clone. This chain connects TRBV7-9 to TRBJ2-5, with 8 bases that match TRBD1. The length of the CDR3 is 15 residues. CDR1 is SEHNR, CDR2 FQNEAQ, per germline (reference sequence). Germline trimming cut 6 bases from V and 4 bases from J; bases unmatched to any gene: 10. CDR3 amino acids: CASSRRQGIAETQYF. The CDR3 coding sequence is TGTGCCAGCAGTCGTAGACAGGGGATAGCAGAGACCCAGTACTTC.

The chain combines TRBV11-2 with TRBJ2-5; D perhaps matches TRBD1 (5 bases). The CDR3 runs to 15 residues. Germline V gene sequence: CDR1 SGHAT, CDR2 FQNNGV. Trimming removed 0 bases at V and 5 bases at J, with 13 bases between. The CDR3 nucleotides read TGTGCCAGCAGCTTAGATCAGGCCAGGGCGGAGACCCAGTACTTC. As protein: CASSLDQARAETQYF.

V usage is TRBV7-2 and J usage is TRBJ1-2; possibly TRBD1 for D (6 bases). Germline CDR1 reads SGHTA; CDR2 reads FQGNSA. This CDR3 is built from 16 residues. The germline V and J ends were trimmed by 5 bases and 8 bases, with 24 bases remaining between them. The CDR3 DNA reads TGTGCCAGCAGCCCTCCACTCACAGGGAAAAAGTTCGGCTACACCTTC. The encoded protein is CASSPPLTGKKFGYTF.

The chain couples TRBV3-1 (or the pseudogene TRBV3-2) to TRBJ1-2, with D hard to call. Trimming left V 0 bases short and J 6 bases short, with 17 bases between. This CDR3 has 16 amino acids. Germline lookup yields CDR1 LGHDT and CDR2 YNNKEL (reference sequence). The CDR3 coding sequence is TGTGCCAGCAGCCAAGATCGCAGGATAAATTGGAATGGCTACACCTTC. Translating gives CASSQDRRINWNGYTF.

The chain joins TRBV4-2 to TRBJ1-5; D might be TRBD1 (5 bases). The CDR3 contains 15 residues. Trimming pared 0 bases from V and 6 bases from J, leaving 12 bases between. Germline V gives CDR1 LGHNA, CDR2 YNFKEQ. CDR3 in amino acids: CASSQEGQGSQPQHF. CDR3 in DNA: TGTGCCAGCAGCCAAGAAGGGCAGGGTAGTCAGCCCCAGCATTTT.

J is TRBJ2-1 and V is TRBV24-1; TRBD1 aligns across 11 bases. The junction had 11 bases not matched to a gene; V was cut back by 7 bases and J by 7 bases. CDR1 is KGHDR and CDR2 is SFDVKD in the germline V gene. This CDR3 region has 16 residues. This CDR3 reads CATSLHGTGGGNEQFF. CDR3 nucleotide sequence: TGTGCCACCAGCCTACATGGGACAGGGGGTGGAAATGAGCAGTTCTTC.

The V gene is TRBV7-9, the J gene TRBJ2-4; tentatively, D is TRBD2 (5 bases). Germline loops: CDR1 SEHNR, CDR2 FQNEAQ (reference sequence). The CDR3 has 15 amino acids. Trimming shortened V by 1 base and J by 1 base, and 8 bases separated the two germline ends. The CDR3 spells CASSLVASAKNIQYF. In DNA, the CDR3 is TGTGCCAGCAGCTTAGTGGCTAGCGCCAAAAACATTCAGTACTTC.

This clone has a handful of counts. The V gene is TRBV2, the J gene TRBJ1-1; perhaps TRBD1 as D (6 bases). Trimming took 2 bases from V and 1 from J, leaving 8 bases between them. CDR3 size: 14 residues. CDR1 and CDR2 (germline): SNHLY, FYNNEI. For the CDR3, the DNA is TGTGCCAGCAGTGAATTAGGGGGGAACACTGAAGCTTTCTTT. This encodes CASSELGGNTEAFF.

The rearrangement uses TRBV29-1 and TRBJ1-2; TRBD1 matches 7 bases. Germline lookup yields CDR1 SQVTM and CDR2 ANQGSEA. V was pared by 4 bases and J by 7 bases, with 12 bases of the junction left unmatched. The CDR3 totals 14 residues. Written as DNA, the CDR3 is TGCAGCGTTGTGGGGGGACAGTCCCGCGGTGGCTACACCTTC. As protein: CSVVGGQSRGGYTF.

This clone has just a few counts. The V and J genes are TRBV4-3 and TRBJ2-1; D call uncertain. Germline V gene lookup returns CDR1 LGHNA and CDR2 YSLEER. This CDR3 is built from 13 residues. V dropped 4 bases and J dropped 4 bases, with 8 bases sitting between them. CDR3 region: CASSLTEYNEQFF. In DNA form, the CDR3 reads TGCGCCAGCAGCCTTACAGAGTACAATGAGCAGTTCTTC.